This T cell receptor (beta chain) emerged from a study of response to subunit inactivated influenza vaccine. Findings of the study overall: The authors put forward the suggestion that each seasonal influenza vaccination may bring in only a limited number of new T cells.

Each CDR3 protein gets one entry after TCRdb re-called the RT-PCR reads with MiXCR. The sample shows over 400,000 distinct CDR3 sequences, 10% to 11% of them seen only once. There are 16 residues in the CDR3. The V gene's germline CDR1 is SEHNR and CDR2 FQNEAQ (reference sequence). The sample holds many counts of this clonotype. Its antigen is as yet unknown. The junction differs from germline at one of its ends, possibly a read error. This TCR derives from a man aged 50 to 60 who received an inactivated influenza vaccine. The chain has TRBV7-9 and TRBJ2-5; D may be TRBD2 (5 bases). The source material was PBMCs from blood, sampled about 40 days after vaccination. The DNA for the CDR3 is TGTGCCAGCACCTTAGGATCGAAAATAGGAGGAGAGACCCAGTACTTC. Protein sequence: CASTLGSKIGGETQYF. The whole variable domain, remainder taken from reference TRBV7-9 and TRBJ2-5, is DTGVSQNPRHKITKRGQNVTFRCDPISEHNRLYWYRQTLGQGPEFLTYFQNEAQLEKSRLLSDRFSAERPKGSFSTLEIQRTEQGDSAMYLCASTLGSKIGGETQYFGPGTRLLVL.